This T cell receptor (beta chain) was recovered during a study of CD8 T cells in ankylosing spondylitis. Study findings and constraints: Characteristic, it appeared, of ankylosing spondylitis blood was a TCR beta motif of seven or eight highly homologous variants.

Construction of TCR beta libraries was performed using quantitative 5'-RACE with molecular barcodes. TCRdb itself ran the 5' RACE reads through MiXCR, one entry per CDR3 protein. The table lists some 250,000 distinct CDR3 sequences, 8.6% of them singletons. Concerning this clonotype itself: Its antigen is unknown. A much larger clone differs by one base, so this may be a read error.

There are 13 residues in the CDR3. The V segment lost 6 bases and the J segment 6 bases; nucleotides outside the gene matches: 8. Per the germline V gene, CDR1 is SEHNR and CDR2 is FQNEAQ (reference sequence). Source material: blood, either unsorted or a sorted T cell fraction (not recorded which). The receptor was derived from a male donor with ankylosing spondylitis or in good health (not recorded which). The chain is built from TRBV7-9 and TRBJ2-7; TRBD1 matches at 7 bases. The CDR3 loop reads CASSDRGLTEQYF. DNA for the CDR3: TGTGCCAGCAGTGATAGGGGGCTTACCGAGCAGTACTTC.